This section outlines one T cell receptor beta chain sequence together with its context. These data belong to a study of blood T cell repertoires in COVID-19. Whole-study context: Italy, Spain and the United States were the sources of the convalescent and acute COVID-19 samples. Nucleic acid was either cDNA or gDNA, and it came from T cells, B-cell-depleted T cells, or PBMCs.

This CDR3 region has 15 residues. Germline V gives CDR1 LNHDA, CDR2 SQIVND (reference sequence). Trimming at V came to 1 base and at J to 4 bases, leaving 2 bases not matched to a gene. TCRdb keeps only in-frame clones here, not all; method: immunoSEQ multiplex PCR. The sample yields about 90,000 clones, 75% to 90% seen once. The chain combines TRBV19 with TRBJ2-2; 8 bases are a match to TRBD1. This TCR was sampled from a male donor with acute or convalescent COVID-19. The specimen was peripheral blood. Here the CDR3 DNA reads TGTGCCAGTAGTATAGGGACAGGGTTCACCGGGGAGCTGTTTTTT. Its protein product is CASSIGTGFTGELFF.